This TCR beta chain was documented in a study of blood T cell repertoires in COVID-19. The overall study: Samples representing acute and convalescent COVID-19 were sourced from the United States, Italy and Spain. PBMCs, B-cell-depleted T cells, or T cells were the source of the cDNA or gDNA that made up the material.

This clone was recorded only once. With V trimmed by 6 bases and J by 8 bases, 6 bases remained unmatched. Germline CDR1 reads MNHEY; CDR2 reads SVGAGI. This CDR3 is built from 12 residues. Authors' analysis steps: Nucleated cell counts were estimated from reference gene primer amplification. Generated by immunoSEQ multiplex PCR, the TCRdb table keeps only in-frame clones and is missing some. V, J and clone size are taken as reported in that table, and D and trimming were inferred from the DNA itself. This sample has roughly 480,000 clones; 75% to 90% occur once, and the top ten carry over 0.7%. Patients of the Seattle cohort, enrolled during active infection, were followed longitudinally.

Sequenced sample: peripheral blood. V usage is TRBV6-5 and J usage is TRBJ1-2; the match to TRBD1 covers 7 bases. This clonotype originated in a man aged 18 to 29 with COVID-19, enrolled during active disease. The CDR3 DNA is TGTGCCAGCAGGCAGGGGGACAAGGGCTACACCTTC. The encoded protein is CASRQGDKGYTF.